This T cell receptor beta chain was observed in a study of T cells expressing NK-cell markers. Study at large: Sorted CD3+CD56+NKG2C+, CD3+CD56+NKG2C- and CD3+CD56-NKG2C+ T-cell subsets were beta-chain profiled.

In regard to this clonotype: Its target is unknown.

The CDR3 has 15 amino acids. From germline, CDR1 is KGHSH and CDR2 LQKENI. The cDNA for TCR beta came from 5'RACE template switching with UMIs. For each CDR3 protein, TCRdb gives one entry from its re-call of the 5' RACE reads, without DNA. The sample data list about half a million distinct CDR3 sequences. Points from the study as a whole: A range of about 1.0-7.0% of CD8+ T cells consisted of dominant NKG2C+ clonotypes in 5 to 7 donors.

The TCR comes from a woman aged 50 to 60 in good health. V gene TRBV18 combines with J gene TRBJ2-2; there is no DNA to check the TCRdb D call of TRBD2. The sequenced sample was blood T cells: a sorted CD56 or NKG2C T cell subset, CD4+ or CD8+ T cells, or bulk PBMC T cells (not recorded which). CDR3 region: CASSPTSMSTGELFF. The complete variable domain, with remaining parts taken from reference TRBV18 and TRBJ2-2, reads NAGVMQNPRHLVRRRGQEARLRCSPMKGHSHVYWYRQLPEEGLKFMVYLQKENIIDESGMPKERFSAEFPKEGPSILRIQQVVRGDSAAYFCASSPTSMSTGELFFGEGSRLTVL.